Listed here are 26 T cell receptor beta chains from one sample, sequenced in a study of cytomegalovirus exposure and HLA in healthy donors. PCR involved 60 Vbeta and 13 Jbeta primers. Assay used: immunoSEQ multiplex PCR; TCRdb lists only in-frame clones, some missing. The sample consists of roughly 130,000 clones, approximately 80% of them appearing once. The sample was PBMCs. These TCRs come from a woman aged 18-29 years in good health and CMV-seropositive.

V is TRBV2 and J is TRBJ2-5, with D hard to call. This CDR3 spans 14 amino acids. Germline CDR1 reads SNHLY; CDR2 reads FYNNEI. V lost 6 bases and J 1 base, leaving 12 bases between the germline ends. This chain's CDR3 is CASSARHRQETQYF. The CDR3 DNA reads TGTGCCAGCAGCGCTCGACACCGCCAAGAGACCCAGTACTTC.

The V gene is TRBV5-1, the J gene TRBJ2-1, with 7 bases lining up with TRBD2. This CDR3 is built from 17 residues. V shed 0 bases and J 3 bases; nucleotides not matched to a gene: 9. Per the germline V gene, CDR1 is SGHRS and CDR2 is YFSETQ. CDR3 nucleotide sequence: TGCGCCAGCAGCTTGGAAGCTAGCGGAGCTATCTACAATGAGCAGTTCTTC. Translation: CASSLEASGAIYNEQFF.

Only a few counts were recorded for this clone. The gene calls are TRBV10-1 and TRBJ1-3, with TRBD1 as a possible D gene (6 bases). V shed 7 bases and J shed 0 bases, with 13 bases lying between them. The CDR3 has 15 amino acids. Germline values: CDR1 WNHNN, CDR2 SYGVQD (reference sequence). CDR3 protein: CASTRDTHSGNTIYF. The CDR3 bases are TGCGCCAGCACCAGGGACACACACTCTGGAAACACCATATATTTT.

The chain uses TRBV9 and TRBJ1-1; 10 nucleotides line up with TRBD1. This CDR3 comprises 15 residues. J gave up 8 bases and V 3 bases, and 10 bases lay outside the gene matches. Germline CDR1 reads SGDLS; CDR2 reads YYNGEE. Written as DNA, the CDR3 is TGTGCCAGCAGCGCCGAGCCGGGACAGGGGAGGGAAGCTTTCTTT. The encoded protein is CASSAEPGQGREAFF. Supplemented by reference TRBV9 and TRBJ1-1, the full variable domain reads DSGVTQTPKHLITATGQRVTLRCSPRSGDLSVYWYQQSLDQGLQFLIQYYNGEERAKGNILERFSAQQFPDLHSELNLSSLELGDSALYFCASSAEPGQGREAFFGQGTRLTVV.

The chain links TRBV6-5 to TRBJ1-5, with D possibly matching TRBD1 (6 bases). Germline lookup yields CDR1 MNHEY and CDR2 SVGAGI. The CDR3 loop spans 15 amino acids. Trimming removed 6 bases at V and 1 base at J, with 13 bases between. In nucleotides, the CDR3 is TGTGCCAGCAGCCGTGGACAGTGGAGCAATCAGCCCCAGCATTTT. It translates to CASSRGQWSNQPQHF.

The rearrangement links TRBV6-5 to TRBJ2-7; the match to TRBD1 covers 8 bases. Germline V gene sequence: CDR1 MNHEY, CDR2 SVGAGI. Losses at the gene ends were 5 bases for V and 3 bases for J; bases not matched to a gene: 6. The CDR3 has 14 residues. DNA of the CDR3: TGTGCCAGCAGTACCGGGACAGGCGTCTACGAGCAGTACTTC. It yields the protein CASSTGTGVYEQYF.

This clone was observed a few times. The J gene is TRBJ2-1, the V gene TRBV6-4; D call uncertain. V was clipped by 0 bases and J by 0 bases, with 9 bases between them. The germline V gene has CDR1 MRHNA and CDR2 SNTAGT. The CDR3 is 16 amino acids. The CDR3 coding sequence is TGTGCCAGCAGTGACTCTTTCAGAAGCTCCTACAATGAGCAGTTCTTC. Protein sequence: CASSDSFRSSYNEQFF.

The CDR3 region has the DNA TGTGCCAGCACTCCGGGACAGGAAAGCAATCAGCCCCAGCATTTT. Protein product: CASTPGQESNQPQHF. The V gene is TRBV6-4, the J gene TRBJ1-5; TRBD1 aligns across 8 bases. After removal of 7 bases from V and 1 base from J, the junction contained 6 bases not matched to a gene. This CDR3 has 15 amino acids. From germline, CDR1 is MRHNA and CDR2 SNTAGT.

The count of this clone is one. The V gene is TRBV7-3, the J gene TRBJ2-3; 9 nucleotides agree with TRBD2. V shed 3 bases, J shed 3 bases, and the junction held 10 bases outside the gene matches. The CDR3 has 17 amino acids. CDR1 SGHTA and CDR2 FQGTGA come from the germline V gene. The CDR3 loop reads CASSFYKAGGPTDTQYF. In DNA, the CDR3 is TGTGCCAGCAGCTTCTATAAGGCGGGGGGGCCGACAGATACGCAGTATTTT.

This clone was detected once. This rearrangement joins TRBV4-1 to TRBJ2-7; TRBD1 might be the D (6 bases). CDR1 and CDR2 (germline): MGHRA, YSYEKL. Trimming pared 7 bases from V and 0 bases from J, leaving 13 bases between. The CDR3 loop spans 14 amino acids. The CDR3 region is CASKRGQHSYEQYF. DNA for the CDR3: TGCGCCAGCAAGCGCGGACAGCACTCCTACGAGCAGTACTTC.

CDR3 region: CASSRQGSPLHF. In nucleotides, the CDR3 is TGTGCCAGCAGCCGACAGGGATCACCCCTCCACTTT. The chain couples TRBV7-2 to TRBJ1-6, with 7 bases lining up with TRBD1. The V gene's germline CDR1 is SGHTA and CDR2 FQGNSA. The CDR3 sequence is 12 residues long. J was trimmed by 10 bases and V by 5 bases; bases with no gene match: 2.

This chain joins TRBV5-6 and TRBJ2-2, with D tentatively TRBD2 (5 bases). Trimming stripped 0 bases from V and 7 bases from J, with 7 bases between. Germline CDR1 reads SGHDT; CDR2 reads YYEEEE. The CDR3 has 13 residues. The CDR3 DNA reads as TGTGCCAGCAGCTTGGCGGGAATCGGGGAGCTGTTTTTT. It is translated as CASSLAGIGELFF.

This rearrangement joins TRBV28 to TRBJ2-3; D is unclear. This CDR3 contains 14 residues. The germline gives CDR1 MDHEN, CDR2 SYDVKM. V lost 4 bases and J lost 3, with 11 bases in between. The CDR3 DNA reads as TGTGCCAGCAGTTACGCCCACATGACAGATACGCAGTATTTT. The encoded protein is CASSYAHMTDTQYF. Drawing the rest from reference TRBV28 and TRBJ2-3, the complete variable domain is DVKVTQSSRYLVKRTGEKVFLECVQDMDHENMFWYRQDPGLGLRLIYFSYDVKMKEKGDIPEGYSVSREKKERFSLILESASTNQTSMYLCASSYAHMTDTQYFGPGTRLTVL.

The CDR3 is CAISPGTSGGTDTQYF. CDR3 nucleotides: TGTGCCATCAGTCCCGGGACTAGCGGGGGCACAGATACGCAGTATTTT. The chain employs TRBV10-3 and TRBJ2-3, with 13 bases identical to TRBD2. Germline CDR1 is ENHRY and CDR2 is SYGVKD. The CDR3 has 16 residues. Unmatched junction bases numbered 3, after V lost 5 bases and J lost 1 base.

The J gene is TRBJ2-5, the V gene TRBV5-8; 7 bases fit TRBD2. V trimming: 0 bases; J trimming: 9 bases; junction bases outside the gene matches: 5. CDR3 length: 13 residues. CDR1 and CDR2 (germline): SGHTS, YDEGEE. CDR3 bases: TGTGCCAGCAGCTTGGTTTCTAGCGGACCCCAGTACTTC. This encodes CASSLVSSGPQYF.

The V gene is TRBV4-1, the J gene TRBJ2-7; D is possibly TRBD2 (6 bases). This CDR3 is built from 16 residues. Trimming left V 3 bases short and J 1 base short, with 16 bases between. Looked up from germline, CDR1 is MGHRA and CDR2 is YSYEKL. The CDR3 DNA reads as TGCGCCAGCAGCCAGGTTTTGTGGGGGGAGTCCTACGAGCAGTACTTC. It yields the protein CASSQVLWGESYEQYF.

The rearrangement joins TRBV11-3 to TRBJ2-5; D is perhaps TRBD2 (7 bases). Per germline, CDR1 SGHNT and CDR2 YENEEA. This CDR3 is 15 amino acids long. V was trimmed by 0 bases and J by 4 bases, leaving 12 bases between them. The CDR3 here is CASSLEGGAGETQYF. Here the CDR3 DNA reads TGTGCCAGCAGCTTAGAAGGGGGGGCCGGAGAGACCCAGTACTTC.

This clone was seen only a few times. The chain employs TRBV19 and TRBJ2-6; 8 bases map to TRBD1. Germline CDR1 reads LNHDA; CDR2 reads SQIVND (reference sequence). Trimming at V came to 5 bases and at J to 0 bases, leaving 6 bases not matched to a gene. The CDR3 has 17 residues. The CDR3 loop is CASSPGQVTSGANVLTF. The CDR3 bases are TGTGCCAGTAGTCCGGGACAGGTTACCTCTGGGGCCAACGTCCTGACTTTC.

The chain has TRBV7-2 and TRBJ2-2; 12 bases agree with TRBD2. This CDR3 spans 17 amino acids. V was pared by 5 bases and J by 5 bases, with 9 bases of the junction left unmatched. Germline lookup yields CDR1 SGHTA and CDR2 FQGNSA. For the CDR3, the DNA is TGTGCCAGCAGCAGACTAGCGGGGGCCTTGAGGACCGGGGAGCTGTTTTTT. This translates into CASSRLAGALRTGELFF.

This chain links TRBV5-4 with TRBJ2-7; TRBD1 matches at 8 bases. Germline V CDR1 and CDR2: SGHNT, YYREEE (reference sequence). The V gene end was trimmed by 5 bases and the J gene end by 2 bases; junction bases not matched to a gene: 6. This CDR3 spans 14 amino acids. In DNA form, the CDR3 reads TGTGCCAGCAGATCGACAGGGGCTACCTACGAGCAGTACTTC. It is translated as CASRSTGATYEQYF.

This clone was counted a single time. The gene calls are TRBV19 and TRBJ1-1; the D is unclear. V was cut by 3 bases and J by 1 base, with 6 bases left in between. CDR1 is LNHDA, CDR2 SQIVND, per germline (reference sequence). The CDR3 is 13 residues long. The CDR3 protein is CASSIVPNTEAFF. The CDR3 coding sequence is TGTGCCAGTAGTATCGTCCCGAACACTGAAGCTTTCTTT.

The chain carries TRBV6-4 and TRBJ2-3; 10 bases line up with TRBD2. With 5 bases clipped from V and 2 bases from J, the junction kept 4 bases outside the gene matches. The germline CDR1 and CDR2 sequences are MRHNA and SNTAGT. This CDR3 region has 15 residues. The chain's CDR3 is CASSPTSGDTDTQYF. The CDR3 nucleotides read TGTGCCAGCAGTCCAACTAGCGGGGACACAGATACGCAGTATTTT.

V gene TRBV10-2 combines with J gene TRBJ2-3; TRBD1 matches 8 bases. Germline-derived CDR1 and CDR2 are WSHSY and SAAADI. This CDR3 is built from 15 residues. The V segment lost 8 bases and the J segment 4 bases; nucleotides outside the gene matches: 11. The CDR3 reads CASEQGAGSADTQYF. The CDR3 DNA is TGCGCCAGCGAGCAGGGGGCGGGCAGTGCAGATACGCAGTATTTT.

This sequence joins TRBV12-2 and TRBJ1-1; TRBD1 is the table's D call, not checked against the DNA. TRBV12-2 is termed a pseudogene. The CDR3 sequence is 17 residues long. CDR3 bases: TGTGCAAGTCCATTCCCCGGACAGTCCCCAATGAACACTGAAGCTTTCTTT. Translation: CASPFPGQSPMNTEAFF.

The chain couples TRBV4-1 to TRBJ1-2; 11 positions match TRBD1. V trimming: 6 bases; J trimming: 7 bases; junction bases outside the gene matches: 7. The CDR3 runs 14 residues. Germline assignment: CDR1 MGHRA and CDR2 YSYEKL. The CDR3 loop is CASRQPGTGGGYTF. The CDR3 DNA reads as TGCGCCAGCAGACAACCGGGGACAGGGGGTGGCTACACCTTC.

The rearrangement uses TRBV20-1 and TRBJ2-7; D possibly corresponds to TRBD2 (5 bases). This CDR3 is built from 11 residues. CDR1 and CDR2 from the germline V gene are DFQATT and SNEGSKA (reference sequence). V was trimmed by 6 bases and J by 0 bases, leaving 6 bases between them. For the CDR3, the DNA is TGCAGTGCCGAGGGCTCCTACGAGCAGTACTTC. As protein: CSAEGSYEQYF.